The 23 T cell receptor beta chains given below trace back to one sample, sequenced in a study of persistence of HIV-infected CD4 T cells. Sequencing used immunoSEQ version 4 in survey mode. Libraries were prepared by immunoSEQ multiplex PCR; TCRdb keeps only in-frame clonotypes and omits some of them. The top ten clones hold approximately 20% of a sample with 25,000 to 40,000 clones, 75% to 85% of them seen once. No cognate antigen is known for these TCRs. Overlapping HIV-1 Gag 15-mer peptides at around 1 ug per peptide per mL were used. CD40L-negative CD69-negative CD45RO-high memory CD4+ T cells were sorted as populations depleted of antigen-responding cells. The source was CD4+ T cells sorted from PBMCs after 18-hour stimulation, collected from a patient who received antiretroviral therapy. These receptors all come from an adult woman with HIV who was CMV-seropositive.

This clone occurred once. The rearrangement uses TRBV19 and TRBJ2-1, with D tentatively TRBD1 (6 bases). This CDR3 spans 14 amino acids. The ends were cut back, 8 bases at V and 5 bases at J, with 16 bases in the middle. Per the germline V gene, CDR1 is LNHDA and CDR2 is SQIVND (reference sequence). In DNA form, the CDR3 reads TGTGCCAGTTCACAGGGCAATTCAAACAATGAGCAGTTCTTC. The encoded protein is CASSQGNSNNEQFF.

The rearrangement joins TRBV19 to TRBJ1-5; 8 bases align to TRBD1. CDR3 length equals 14 residues. Germline CDR1 and CDR2: LNHDA and SQIVND (reference sequence). Trimming removed 9 bases from V and 4 bases from J; junction bases left unmatched: 8. CDR3 bases: TGTGCCAGCCAGTCGGGACAGGCAAATCAGCCCCAGCATTTT. Translating it yields CASQSGQANQPQHF. Full variable domain (remainder filled in from reference TRBV19 and TRBJ1-5): DGGITQSPKYLFRKEGQNVTLSCEQNLNHDAMYWYRQDPGQGLRLIYYSQIVNDFQKGDIAEGYSVSREKKESFPLTVTSAQKNPTAFYLCASQSGQANQPQHFGDGTRLSIL.

V and J are TRBV7-9 and TRBJ2-7; D call uncertain. The length of the CDR3 is 15 residues. V lost 5 bases to trimming and J lost 7 bases, with 21 bases between them. Germline CDR1 SEHNR, CDR2 FQNEAQ (reference sequence). CDR3 nucleotide sequence: TGTGCCAGCAGCCGTGGTGTGCTACATACGGAAGAGCAGTACTTC. As protein: CASSRGVLHTEEQYF. Full variable domain (rest looked up from reference TRBV7-9 and TRBJ2-7): DTGVSQNPRHKITKRGQNVTFRCDPISEHNRLYWYRQTLGQGPEFLTYFQNEAQLEKSRLLSDRFSAERPKGSFSTLEIQRTEQGDSAMYLCASSRGVLHTEEQYFGPGTRLTVT.

This chain uses TRBV6-5 with TRBJ1-5; D not resolved. The germline V and J ends were trimmed by 2 bases and 2 bases, with 13 bases remaining between them. The V gene's germline CDR1 is MNHEY and CDR2 SVGAGI. CDR3 size: 16 residues. CDR3 loop: CASSYRRRAGNQPQHF. The CDR3 region has the DNA TGTGCCAGCAGTTACCGGCGAAGGGCTGGCAATCAGCCCCAGCATTTT.

In this sample, this clone turned up once. This chain connects TRBV5-1 to TRBJ2-2; 10 positions agree with TRBD1. There are 16 residues in the CDR3. The germline V gene encodes CDR1 SGHRS and CDR2 YFSETQ. The J segment lost 3 bases and the V segment lost 1 base, leaving 3 bases of the junction unmatched. The chain's CDR3 is CASSLMGQGHTGELFF. In DNA form, the CDR3 reads TGCGCCAGCAGCTTGATGGGACAGGGGCACACCGGGGAGCTGTTTTTT.

The chain links TRBV18 to TRBJ2-7, with D perhaps matching TRBD2 (6 bases). Trimming left V 4 bases short and J 3 bases short, with 16 bases between. CDR1 and CDR2 from the germline V gene are KGHSH and LQKENI. This CDR3 spans 15 amino acids. The CDR3 sequence is CASSQTRGQGYEQYF. CDR3 nucleotides: TGTGCCAGCTCACAGACGCGGGGCCAAGGCTACGAGCAGTACTTC.

This sequence joins TRBV5-6 and TRBJ1-2; 8 bases align to TRBD1. CDR3 length: 14 residues. CDR1 is SGHDT and CDR2 is YYEEEE in the germline V gene. Trimming cost V 4 bases and J 4 bases; bases outside gene matches: 6. The chain's CDR3 is CASSHGQGAYGYTF. CDR3 bases: TGTGCCAGCAGCCACGGACAGGGAGCCTATGGCTACACCTTC.

This chain connects TRBV5-1 to TRBJ2-1; TRBD2 might be the D (5 bases). Germline assignment: CDR1 SGHRS and CDR2 YFSETQ. This CDR3 has 19 amino acids. Trimming cost V 0 bases and J 0 bases, with 19 bases left between them. CDR3 protein: CASSLGGNSLLSSYNEQFF. The CDR3 DNA reads TGCGCCAGCAGCTTGGGAGGGAACAGTCTCCTCTCCTCCTACAATGAGCAGTTCTTC.

V and J are TRBV2 and TRBJ2-3; D is unclear. This CDR3 is built from 12 residues. Trimming removed 5 bases at V and 3 bases at J, with 6 bases between. Germline CDR1 SNHLY, CDR2 FYNNEI. CDR3 coding DNA: TGTGCCAGCAGTCGTGGTACAGATACGCAGTATTTT. Its protein is CASSRGTDTQYF.

This chain connects TRBV27 to TRBJ2-7; a weak D match, TRBD1 (6 bases). CDR1 is MNHEY and CDR2 is SMNVEV in the germline V gene (reference sequence). Trimming took off 8 bases at V and 0 bases at J, with 14 bases between the two ends. The CDR3 extends over 14 amino acids. In DNA, the CDR3 is TGTGCCAGCGGTCAGGGGTATAGCTCCTACGAGCAGTACTTC. It specifies CASGQGYSSYEQYF.

The rearrangement uses TRBV19 and TRBJ1-1; 9 nucleotides match TRBD1. The CDR3 is made up of 15 amino acids. The J segment lost 5 bases and the V segment lost 3 bases, leaving 7 bases of the junction unmatched. CDR1 LNHDA and CDR2 SQIVND come from the germline V gene (reference sequence). CDR3 coding DNA: TGTGCCAGTAGTATGCCGGGACAGGGTCAAACTGAAGCTTTCTTT. It translates to CASSMPGQGQTEAFF.

This clone was observed a single time. The chain uses TRBV9 and TRBJ2-3; TRBD2 agrees at 9 bases. The CDR3 is 19 residues long. Trimming removed 0 bases from V and 4 bases from J; junction bases left unmatched: 15. Germline assignment: CDR1 SGDLS and CDR2 YYNGEE. The CDR3 DNA sequence: TGTGCCAGCAGCGTAGGGGGACTAGCTTCCCACCGGGGCGCAGATACGCAGTATTTT. Its protein product is CASSVGGLASHRGADTQYF.

CDR3: CASSPRLAGQETQYF. The CDR3 DNA follows: TGTGCCAGCAGCCCTAGACTAGCGGGACAAGAGACCCAGTACTTC. This chain joins TRBV14 and TRBJ2-5; 11 nucleotides align to TRBD2. Germline V gives CDR1 SGHDN, CDR2 FVKESK. This CDR3 comprises 15 residues. With 4 bases clipped from V and 2 bases from J, the junction kept 3 bases outside the gene matches.

This chain joins TRBV3-1 (or the pseudogene TRBV3-2) and TRBJ1-2; 8 nucleotides match TRBD1. V lost 3 bases and J lost 6; bases outside the gene matches: 9. The CDR3 extends over 15 amino acids. Germline lookup yields CDR1 LGHDT and CDR2 YNNKEL (reference sequence). CDR3 DNA sequence: TGTGCCAGCAGCCACAGGGGGCGAAGACAGGATGGCTACACCTTC. Translating it yields CASSHRGRRQDGYTF.

V usage is TRBV11-1 and J usage is TRBJ2-1; perhaps TRBD2 as D (6 bases). Germline V gives CDR1 SGHAT, CDR2 FQDESV (reference sequence). The V and J ends lost 5 bases and 9 bases respectively, with 17 bases between them. There are 14 residues in the CDR3. This chain's CDR3 is CASSPSYGGGEQFF. CDR3 coding DNA: TGTGCCAGCAGCCCCAGTTACGGGGGAGGTGAGCAGTTCTTC.

CDR3 in amino acids: CASGESGFTEAFF. Written as DNA, the CDR3 is TGTGCCAGCGGGGAATCAGGGTTCACTGAAGCTTTCTTT. J is TRBJ1-1 and V is TRBV27, with D perhaps TRBD1 (5 bases). Germline CDR1 and CDR2: MNHEY and SMNVEV (reference sequence). CDR3 size: 13 residues. V was trimmed by 8 bases and J by 4 bases, leaving 14 bases between them.

V and J are TRBV6-2 or TRBV6-3 and TRBJ1-2, with a weak D call TRBD1 (5 bases). CDR3 length: 17 amino acids. Germline-derived CDR1 and CDR2 are MNHEY and SVGEGT. With 0 bases removed from V and 8 bases from J, the gap between germline ends came to 22 bases. This chain's CDR3 is CASSYSMLAGISGGYTF. The CDR3 DNA reads as TGTGCCAGCAGTTACTCGATGCTTGCAGGGATTTCGGGAGGCTACACCTTC.

The chain employs TRBV11-3 and TRBJ1-1, with 7 bases matching TRBD1. V shed 0 bases and J 4 bases; nucleotides not matched to a gene: 8. The CDR3 runs 16 residues. The germline V gene encodes CDR1 SGHNT and CDR2 YENEEA. The CDR3 bases are TGTGCCAGCAGCTTAGATGGTCAGGGGGTAGGCACTGAAGCTTTCTTT. Residues: CASSLDGQGVGTEAFF.

This chain uses TRBV2 with TRBJ1-1, with a possible D match to TRBD1 (5 bases). This CDR3 has 14 residues. The ends were cut back, 6 bases at V and 6 bases at J, with 17 bases in the middle. The germline V gene encodes CDR1 SNHLY and CDR2 FYNNEI. CDR3 nucleotide sequence: TGTGCCAGCAGCCGAGCGGGGGGAGGGGCTGAAGCTTTCTTT. As protein: CASSRAGGGAEAFF.

The V call is TRBV7-9, the J call TRBJ2-1; no firm D call. Trimming left V 1 base short and J 9 bases short, with 7 bases between. Looked up from germline, CDR1 is SEHNR and CDR2 is FQNEAQ (reference sequence). The CDR3 consists of 12 residues. The CDR3 region has the DNA TGTGCCAGCAGCTTAGAGTGGGGTGAGCAGTTCTTC. The encoded protein is CASSLEWGEQFF.

This sequence joins TRBV5-4 and TRBJ1-2, with 8 bases aligning to TRBD1. The length of the CDR3 is 15 residues. From germline, CDR1 is SGHNT and CDR2 YYREEE (reference sequence). V was pared by 4 bases and J by 0 bases, with 5 bases of the junction left unmatched. CDR3 region: CASSKNRGANYGYTF. The CDR3 DNA sequence: TGTGCCAGCAGCAAAAACAGGGGGGCTAACTATGGCTACACCTTC.

This chain uses TRBV7-9 with TRBJ1-3; D gene unclear. The V gene's germline CDR1 is SEHNR and CDR2 FQNEAQ (reference sequence). The CDR3 contains 12 residues. Deletions cut 5 bases from V and 8 bases from J, with 10 bases between. Here the CDR3 reads CASSPVGDTIYF. The CDR3 DNA sequence: TGTGCCAGCAGCCCGGTTGGGGACACCATATATTTT.

J is TRBJ2-4 and V is TRBV27, with D tentatively TRBD1 (6 bases). Germline CDR1 MNHEY, CDR2 SMNVEV (reference sequence). The CDR3 runs to 16 residues. Trimming pared 5 bases from V and 1 base from J, leaving 15 bases between. In DNA form, the CDR3 reads TGTGCCAGCAGTATAATACAGGGTCTGGCCAAAAACATTCAGTACTTC. Translating gives CASSIIQGLAKNIQYF.